This T cell receptor (beta chain) originates from a study of blood T cell repertoires in COVID-19. With respect to this clone: This same CDR3 is encoded by further DNA sequences in the sample.

V lost 2 bases, J lost 0 bases, and 1 base stayed unmatched. Germline CDR1 reads KGHSH; CDR2 reads LQKENI. The length of the CDR3 is 15 residues. Sequenced by immunoSEQ multiplex PCR; TCRdb stores in-frame clones only, minus some. The repertoire holds about 250,000 clones, with about 83% as singletons. This TCR was recovered from a woman aged 40 to 50 who had recovered from COVID-19. This chain links TRBV18 with TRBJ2-3; TRBD2 matches at 8 bases. The sequencing sample was made of peripheral blood. Written as DNA, the CDR3 is TGTGCCAGCTCACCATTAGCGGGGAGCACAGATACGCAGTATTTT. Protein sequence: CASSPLAGSTDTQYF. Full variable domain (rest looked up from reference TRBV18 and TRBJ2-3): NAGVMQNPRHLVRRRGQEARLRCSPMKGHSHVYWYRQLPEEGLKFMVYLQKENIIDESGMPKERFSAEFPKEGPSILRIQQVVRGDSAAYFCASSPLAGSTDTQYFGPGTRLTVL.